The sequence of this TCR beta chain was determined in a study of blood T cell repertoires in COVID-19. The authors' processing: Amplification with reference gene primers provided the estimates of nucleated cell counts. Using immunoSEQ multiplex PCR, the repertoire was profiled, and TCRdb retains in-frame clones only, with some absent. That table is the source of V, J and clone size, and D and trimming were worked out from the DNA. The sample holds 130,000 to 150,000 clones, approximately 86% seen once. CDR3 length: 14 residues. From germline, CDR1 is SGHAT and CDR2 FQNNGV. The V gene lost 1 base and the J gene lost 5 bases, with 9 bases spanning the gap.

Sequenced input: peripheral blood. This chain joins TRBV11-2 and TRBJ2-1; no clear D gene. This sequence was found in a man between 65 and 85 years old with acute or convalescent COVID-19. CDR3 bases: TGTGCCAGCAGCTTAGTAGCTTTCGACAATGAGCAGTTCTTC. This encodes CASSLVAFDNEQFF.